This is a list of T cell receptor beta chains from one sample in a study of T cell repertoires in ileal Crohn's disease. The table came from immunoSEQ multiplex PCR; TCRdb's copy has only in-frame clones and leaves some out. The table has about 6,000 clones, 75% to 80% seen once. Sequencing input: ileal tissue. All receptors derive from an adult with Crohn's disease. Both conserved end residues are part of each CDR3. Each record gives: clone size, V gene, CDR3 protein. The size of a clone is reported for some rows only, either as once, few or many, or as a class for expanded clones.

>-|TRBV5-1
CASSLSAARGPTEAFF
>-|TRBV7-6
CASSLGAGTVNQPQHF
>-|TRBV11-2
CASSLDRGSPLHF
>-|TRBV7-9
CASSFSTGHEKLFF
>-|TRBV6-6
CASSPGQAPTNTQYF
>-|TRBV6-5
CASSYSEQYF
>-|TRBV28
CASSGRIEKLFF
>-|TRBV6-1
CASSQIDRGYTF
>once|TRBV7-9
CASWGLPGANVLTF
>once|TRBV7-7
CASSLGGGSGTGELFF
>-|TRBV4-1
CASSQEGGTSYTF
>-|TRBV11-1
CASSLGAGTRGGYTF
>few|TRBV10-3
CAISETVNTEAFF
>-|TRBV9
CASSRRPSGGNGELFF
>-|TRBV6-6
CASSYSTGDEQFF
>-|TRBV5-1
CASSSGQNTEAFF
>-|TRBV19
CASSSGGLAQHF
>-|TRBV6-1
CASSVSMRGGEQYF
>-|TRBV27
CASREAGTGRYEQYF